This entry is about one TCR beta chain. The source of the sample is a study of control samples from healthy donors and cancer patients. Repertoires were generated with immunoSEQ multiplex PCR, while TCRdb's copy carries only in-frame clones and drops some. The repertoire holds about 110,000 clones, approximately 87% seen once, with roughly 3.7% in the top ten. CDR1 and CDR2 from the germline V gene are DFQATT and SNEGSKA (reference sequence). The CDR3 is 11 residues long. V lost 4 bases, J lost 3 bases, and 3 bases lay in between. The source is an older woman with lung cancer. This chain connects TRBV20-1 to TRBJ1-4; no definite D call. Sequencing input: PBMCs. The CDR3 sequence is CSAIPNEKLFF. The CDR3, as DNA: TGCAGTGCTATTCCTAATGAAAAACTGTTTTTT.